Each of the 14 T cell receptor beta chains below was sequenced from the same sample in a study of shared clonotypes between healthy human individuals. Clones were read by immunoSEQ multiplex PCR, and TCRdb kept only the in-frame ones, dropping some. Here the sample spans some 690,000 clones, roughly 91% being singletons. The sample taken for sequencing was memory CD8+ T cells from PBMCs. The sample's subset: CD45RO+ cells pooled with CCR7-negative TemRA cells. These receptors were taken from a man younger than 35 in good health. Some clones in this sample may be carry-over from other donors' samples.

This clone was seen just once. At one end the junction does not follow the germline gene, possibly because of a read error. This chain uses TRBV29-1 with TRBJ2-2; TRBD1 might be the D (5 bases). This CDR3 is built from 14 residues. Germline CDR1 and CDR2: SQVTM and ANQGSEA. The CDR3 region is CSAESRERTGELFF. CDR3 coding DNA: TGCAGCGCTGAATCCAGGGAAAGAACCGGGGAGCTGTTTTTT.

The chain couples TRBV2 to TRBJ1-3, with D hard to call. The CDR3 has 13 amino acids. V shed 3 bases and J shed 8 bases, with 11 bases lying between them. Germline-derived CDR1 and CDR2 are SNHLY and FYNNEI. The CDR3 is CASSEGRVDTIYF. CDR3 bases: TGTGCCAGCAGTGAGGGTAGGGTGGACACCATATATTTT.

This chain links TRBV5-1 with TRBJ1-1, with TRBD1 matching over 7 bases. CDR3 size: 15 residues. Germline CDR1 and CDR2: SGHRS and YFSETQ. The V segment lost 2 bases and the J segment 1 base; nucleotides outside the gene matches: 5. This chain's CDR3 is CASSFGGQSNTEAFF. The CDR3, as DNA: TGCGCCAGCAGCTTTGGGGGACAGTCGAACACTGAAGCTTTCTTT. Based on the CDR3 plus reference TRBV5-1 and TRBJ1-1, the full variable domain is KAGVTQTPRYLIKTRGQQVTLSCSPISGHRSVSWYQQTPGQGLQFLFEYFSETQRNKGNFPGRFSGRQFSNSRSEMNVSTLELGDSALYLCASSFGGQSNTEAFFGQGTRLTVV.

Worth noting for this clone: The same CDR3 also results from other DNA sequences found in this sample. CDR3 sequence reads: CASSLSGGGGYEQYF. CDR3 nucleotides: TGTGCCAGCAGTTTATCAGGGGGAGGGGGCTACGAGCAGTACTTC. This chain joins TRBV27 and TRBJ2-7; D may be TRBD2 (7 bases). This CDR3 region has 15 residues. CDR1 MNHEY and CDR2 SMNVEV come from the germline V gene (reference sequence). The V gene lost 0 bases and the J gene lost 3 bases, with 12 bases spanning the gap.

The chain combines TRBV28 with TRBJ2-7; 12 positions match TRBD2. Germline CDR1 is MDHEN and CDR2 is SYDVKM. The CDR3 covers 18 residues. The ends lost 5 bases at V and 6 bases at J; junction bases unmatched: 17. DNA for the CDR3: TGTGCCAGCAGTCTGACTAGCGGGAGCTCTCTGGGTTCTGGCGAGCAGTACTTC. Translation: CASSLTSGSSLGSGEQYF. Using reference TRBV28 and TRBJ2-7 for the parts outside the CDR3, the full variable domain is DVKVTQSSRYLVKRTGEKVFLECVQDMDHENMFWYRQDPGLGLRLIYFSYDVKMKEKGDIPEGYSVSREKKERFSLILESASTNQTSMYLCASSLTSGSSLGSGEQYFGPGTRLTVT.

This rearrangement joins TRBV5-1 to TRBJ1-2; TRBD1 agrees at 9 bases. Germline V CDR1 and CDR2: SGHRS, YFSETQ. Trimming at V came to 0 bases and at J to 6 bases, leaving 6 bases not matched to a gene. The CDR3 is 15 residues long. In nucleotides, the CDR3 is TGCGCCAGCAGCTTGGGACAGGGGGGACCCAATGGCTACACCTTC. Its translation is CASSLGQGGPNGYTF. The full variable domain, in which reference TRBV5-1 and TRBJ1-2 provide the parts outside the CDR3, is KAGVTQTPRYLIKTRGQQVTLSCSPISGHRSVSWYQQTPGQGLQFLFEYFSETQRNKGNFPGRFSGRQFSNSRSEMNVSTLELGDSALYLCASSLGQGGPNGYTFGSGTRLTVV.

The chain carries TRBV21-1 and TRBJ2-7. TRBV21-1 is assigned pseudogene status. The CDR3 loop spans 14 amino acids. This CDR3 reads CASSKDGTHGEQYF. The DNA of the CDR3 is TGTGCCAGCAGCAAAGACGGGACCCACGGCGAGCAGTACTTC.

The chain uses TRBV7-9 and TRBJ2-7, with 11 positions matching TRBD1. This CDR3 comprises 16 residues. The germline V gene has CDR1 SEHNR and CDR2 FQNEAQ (reference sequence). V shed 4 bases and J 6 bases; nucleotides not matched to a gene: 11. CDR3 in DNA: TGTGCCAGCAGCTGGGGACAGGGGGACCCCGTTGTCGAGCAGTACTTC. Protein product: CASSWGQGDPVVEQYF. The full variable domain, rest sourced from reference TRBV7-9 and TRBJ2-7, is DTGVSQNPRHKITKRGQNVTFRCDPISEHNRLYWYRQTLGQGPEFLTYFQNEAQLEKSRLLSDRFSAERPKGSFSTLEIQRTEQGDSAMYLCASSWGQGDPVVEQYFGPGTRLTVT.

The chain carries TRBV4-1 and TRBJ1-2; D gene unclear. The germline V gene has CDR1 MGHRA and CDR2 YSYEKL. With 1 base removed from V and 4 bases from J, the gap between germline ends came to 13 bases. The CDR3 is 15 residues long. The CDR3 nucleotides are TGCGCCAGCAGCCAAGTATCCCGGAAGCGCTATGGCTACACCTTC. Amino acids: CASSQVSRKRYGYTF.

The V and J genes are TRBV28 and TRBJ2-5; 9 bases agree with TRBD1. The CDR3 runs to 14 residues. The ends lost 6 bases at V and 5 bases at J; junction bases unmatched: 7. Germline lookup yields CDR1 MDHEN and CDR2 SYDVKM. The CDR3 nucleotides read TGTGCCAGCAGACCGGGACAGGGAAAGGAGACCCAGTACTTC. Its protein is CASRPGQGKETQYF.

The rearrangement joins TRBV11-2 to TRBJ2-2, with D unclear. The CDR3 extends over 14 amino acids. Germline lookup yields CDR1 SGHAT and CDR2 FQNNGV. V lost 2 bases, J lost 6 bases, and 10 bases lay in between. The CDR3: CASSLYAEPGELFF. The CDR3 DNA is TGTGCCAGCAGCTTATATGCGGAGCCCGGGGAGCTGTTTTTT.

The chain recombines TRBV28 with TRBJ2-1, with D possibly being TRBD2 (7 bases). The CDR3 runs 14 residues. The germline CDR1 and CDR2 sequences are MDHEN and SYDVKM. CDR3 DNA: TGTGTCGCCAGGGGAGGGGGTCATATAAATGAGCAGTTCTTC. As protein: CVARGGGHINEQFF. Complete variable domain (other parts from reference TRBV28 and TRBJ2-1): DVKVTQSSRYLVKRTGEKVFLECVQDMDHENMFWYRQDPGLGLRLIYFSYDVKMKEKGDIPEGYSVSREKKERFSLILESASTNQTSMYLCVARGGGHINEQFFGPGTRLTVL.

The V gene is TRBV9, the J gene TRBJ1-2; D unresolved. The CDR3 has 15 amino acids. The germline CDR1 and CDR2 sequences are SGDLS and YYNGEE. Trimming took off 0 bases at V and 8 bases at J, with 17 bases between the two ends. The CDR3 DNA reads TGTGCCAGCAGCGTAGCTGCGTCACCAAGCCTGGGCTACACCTTC. Protein product: CASSVAASPSLGYTF.

The chain has TRBV11-3 and TRBJ2-1; TRBD2 matches 8 bases. Unmatched junction bases numbered 8, after V lost 0 bases and J lost 7 bases. This CDR3 has 16 amino acids. Germline CDR1 reads SGHNT; CDR2 reads YENEEA. The CDR3 protein is CASSLESGGPSNEQFF. The CDR3 bases are TGTGCCAGCAGCTTAGAGTCGGGAGGGCCTTCGAATGAGCAGTTCTTC.